This T cell receptor (beta chain) was recovered during a study of blood T cell repertoires in COVID-19. The method was immunoSEQ multiplex PCR; TCRdb's version includes in-frame clones alone and lacks a portion of them. This sample has 150,000 or so clones; 70% to 90% occur once, and the top ten carry around 8%. The sample was peripheral blood. The clonotype originates from a woman aged 60-75 years with COVID-19, enrolled during active disease.

CDR3 residues: CASAAGAVTQNTEAFF. CDR3 DNA: TGCGCCAGCGCCGCAGGGGCGGTTACCCAGAACACTGAAGCTTTCTTT. V gene TRBV5-1 combines with J gene TRBJ1-1; tentatively, D is TRBD1 (6 bases). V was shortened by 7 bases and J by 1 base, with 20 bases between the two germline ends. There are 16 residues in the CDR3. Germline values: CDR1 SGHRS, CDR2 YFSETQ.